This T cell receptor (beta chain) was observed in a study of T cell responses to AZD1222 COVID-19 vaccine. Study at large: Second-dose schedules of about 4 or about 12 weeks were combined. Points from the study as a whole: Among the donors, most were white British and more were female, and clonal diversity was possibly underestimated. Seropositive status at baseline applied to only five or six AZD1222 recipients.

Germline CDR1 MDHEN, CDR2 SYDVKM. This CDR3 comprises 15 residues. V trimming: 6 bases; J trimming: 8 bases; junction bases outside the gene matches: 9. Of note for this clone: Its target is unknown.

Profiled with immunoSEQ multiplex PCR; TCRdb holds only in-frame clones, not every one. The table includes some 150,000 clones, 85% to 90% detected once. The sample in question was peripheral blood, obtained on day 0 of AZD1222 vaccination. The TCR originated in an adult in good health. The chain recombines TRBV28 with TRBJ1-4; the match to TRBD1 covers 10 bases. CDR3 in DNA: TGTGCCAGCAGCACTCCGACAGGGGGCGAAGAAAAACTGTTTTTT. Translating it yields CASSTPTGGEEKLFF.